The entry below gives a single T cell receptor beta chain sequence along with its context. CDR3 length: 17 residues. Germline loops: CDR1 MDHEN, CDR2 SYDVKM. Deletions cut 8 bases from V and 3 bases from J, with 23 bases between. Clones were sequenced by immunoSEQ multiplex PCR, and TCRdb holds only the in-frame ones, with some missing. The sample has over 450,000 clones; roughly nine tenths are singletons. This sample is part of a study of blood T cell repertoires in COVID-19. For the study at large: COVID-19 samples collected from the United States, Italy and Spain covered acute and convalescent phases. T cells, B-cell-depleted T cells, or PBMCs provided the cDNA or gDNA that served as material.

Sequenced: peripheral blood. The sequence was obtained from a woman in her fifties or sixties with COVID-19, enrolled during active disease. The rearrangement links TRBV28 to TRBJ1-5; possibly TRBD1 for D (6 bases). CDR3 loop: CASVPLGGRNINQPQHF. In nucleotides, the CDR3 is TGTGCCAGCGTACCCCTAGGGGGACGAAATATCAATCAGCCCCAGCATTTT.